This TCR beta chain was captured by sequencing in a study of identical twins. The study's findings and limits: Memory repertoires showed no such pattern, whereas abundant cord blood beta clonotypes carried fewer insertions.

This CDR3 is built from 14 residues. Germline lookup yields CDR1 KGHDR and CDR2 SFDVKD. Trimming shortened V by 5 bases and J by 5 bases, and 11 bases separated the two germline ends. In this sample, this clonotype turned up many times. Antigen: not known. MiXCR, run by TCRdb on the 5' RACE reads, gives a single entry per CDR3 protein. The profile shows roughly 260,000 distinct CDR3 sequences, roughly 7.5% of them singletons. This sample was shared with a second study, whose subject was yellow fever vaccine responses in identical twins.

This sequence originates from a woman younger than 35 in good health. The J gene is TRBJ2-2, the V gene TRBV24-1; the D gene is possibly TRBD2 (5 bases). Sequenced material: CD8+ T cells sorted from blood. CDR3 nucleotide sequence: TGTGCCACCAGTGCAACGGGGTGGACCGGGGAGCTGTTTTTT. Translation: CATSATGWTGELFF.